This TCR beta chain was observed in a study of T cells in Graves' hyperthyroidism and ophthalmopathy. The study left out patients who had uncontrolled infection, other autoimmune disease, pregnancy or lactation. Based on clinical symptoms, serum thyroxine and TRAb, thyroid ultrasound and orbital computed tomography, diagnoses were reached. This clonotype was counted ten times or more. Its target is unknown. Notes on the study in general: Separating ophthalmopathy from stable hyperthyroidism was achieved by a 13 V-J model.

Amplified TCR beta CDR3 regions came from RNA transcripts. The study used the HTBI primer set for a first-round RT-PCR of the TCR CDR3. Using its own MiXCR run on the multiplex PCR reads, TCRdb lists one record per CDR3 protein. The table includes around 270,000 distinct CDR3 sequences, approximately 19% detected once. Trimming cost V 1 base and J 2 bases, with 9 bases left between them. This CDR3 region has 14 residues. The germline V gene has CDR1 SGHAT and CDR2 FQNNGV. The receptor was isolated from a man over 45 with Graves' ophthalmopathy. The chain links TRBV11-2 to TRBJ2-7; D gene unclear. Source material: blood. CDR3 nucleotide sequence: TGTGCCAGCAGCTTAGGTAACACCGCCTACGAGCAGTACTTC. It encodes CASSLGNTAYEQYF.